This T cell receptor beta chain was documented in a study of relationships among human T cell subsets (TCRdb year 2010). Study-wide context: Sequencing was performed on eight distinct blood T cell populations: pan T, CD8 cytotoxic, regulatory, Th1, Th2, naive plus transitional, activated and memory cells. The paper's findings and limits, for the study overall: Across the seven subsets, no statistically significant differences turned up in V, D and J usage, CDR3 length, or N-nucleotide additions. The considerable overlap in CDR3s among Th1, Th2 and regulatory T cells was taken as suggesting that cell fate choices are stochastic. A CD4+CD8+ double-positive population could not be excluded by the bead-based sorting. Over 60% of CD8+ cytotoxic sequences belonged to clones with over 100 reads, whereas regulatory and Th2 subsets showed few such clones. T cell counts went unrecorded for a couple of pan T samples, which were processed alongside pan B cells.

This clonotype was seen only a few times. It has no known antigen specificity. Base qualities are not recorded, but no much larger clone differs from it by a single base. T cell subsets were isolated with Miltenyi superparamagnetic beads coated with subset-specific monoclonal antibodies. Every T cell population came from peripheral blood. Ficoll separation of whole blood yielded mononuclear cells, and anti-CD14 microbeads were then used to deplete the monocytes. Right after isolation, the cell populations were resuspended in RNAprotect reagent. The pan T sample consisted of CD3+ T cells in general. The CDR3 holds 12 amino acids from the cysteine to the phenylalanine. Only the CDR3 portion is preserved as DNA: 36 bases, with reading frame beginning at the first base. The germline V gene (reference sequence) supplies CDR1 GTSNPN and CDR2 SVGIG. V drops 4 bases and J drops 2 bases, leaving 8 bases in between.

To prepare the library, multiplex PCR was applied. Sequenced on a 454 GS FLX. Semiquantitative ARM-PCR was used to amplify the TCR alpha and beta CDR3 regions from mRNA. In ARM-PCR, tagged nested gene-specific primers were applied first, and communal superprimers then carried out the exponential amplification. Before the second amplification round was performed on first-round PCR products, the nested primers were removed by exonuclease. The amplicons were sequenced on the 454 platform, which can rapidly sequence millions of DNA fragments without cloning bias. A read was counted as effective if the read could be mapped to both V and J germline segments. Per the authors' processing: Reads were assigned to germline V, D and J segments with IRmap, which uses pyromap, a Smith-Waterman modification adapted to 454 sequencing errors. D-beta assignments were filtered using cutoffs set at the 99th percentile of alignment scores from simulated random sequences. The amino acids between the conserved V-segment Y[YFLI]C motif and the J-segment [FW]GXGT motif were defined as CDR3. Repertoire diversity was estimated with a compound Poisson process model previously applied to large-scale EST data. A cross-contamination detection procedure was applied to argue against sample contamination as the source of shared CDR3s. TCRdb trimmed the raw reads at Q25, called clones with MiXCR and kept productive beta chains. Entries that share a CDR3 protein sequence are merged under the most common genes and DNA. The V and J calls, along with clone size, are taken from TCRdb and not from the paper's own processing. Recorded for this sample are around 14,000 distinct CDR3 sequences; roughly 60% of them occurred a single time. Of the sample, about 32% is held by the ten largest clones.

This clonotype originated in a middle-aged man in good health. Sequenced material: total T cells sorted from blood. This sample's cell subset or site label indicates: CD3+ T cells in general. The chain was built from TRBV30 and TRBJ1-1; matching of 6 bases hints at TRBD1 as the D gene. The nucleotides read TGTGCCTGGACACAGGGAAACACTGAAGCTTTCTTT. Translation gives CAWTQGNTEAFF. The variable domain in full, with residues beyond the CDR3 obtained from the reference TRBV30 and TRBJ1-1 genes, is SQTIHQWPATLVQPVGSPLSLECTVEGTSNPNLYWYRQAAGRGLQLLFYSVGIGQISSEVPQNLSASRPQDRQFILSSKKLLLSDSGFYLCAWTQGNTEAFFGQGTRLTVV.